The next 28 T cell receptor beta chains were all read from a single sample in a study of CD4 T cells in relation to SARS-CoV-2 and coronaviruses. The antigens of these receptors remain unknown. Using immunoSEQ multiplex PCR, the repertoire was profiled, and TCRdb retains in-frame clones only, with some absent. This table has under 20,000 clones, 70% to 75% appearing once. Unexposed donor CD4+ T cells date from 2011-2018, before the COVID-19 pandemic. CD4+ T cells were isolated from the cells after around 10 days of culture. The sample consisted of CD4+ T cells from PBMCs, cultured in vitro. All receptors derive from a human donor in good health.

The chain uses TRBV18 and TRBJ2-1; 11 bases match TRBD2. Germline lookup yields CDR1 KGHSH and CDR2 LQKENI. V gave up 4 bases and J gave up 5 bases; unmatched junction bases: 7. The CDR3 is made up of 16 amino acids. The CDR3 spells CASSLRLAGFDNEQFF. CDR3 nucleotides: TGTGCCAGCTCACTTCGACTAGCGGGATTTGACAATGAGCAGTTCTTC.

This chain links TRBV5-1 with TRBJ2-5; TRBD2 aligns across 14 bases. The CDR3 runs to 14 residues. J lost 14 bases, V lost 3 bases, and 9 bases had no gene match. CDR1 is SGHRS, CDR2 YFSETQ, per germline. In nucleotides, the CDR3 is TGCGCCAGCAGCTGGGGACTAGCGGGAGAGAGTTTTTACTTC. Translated, it gives CASSWGLAGESFYF.

This chain links TRBV3-1 (or the pseudogene TRBV3-2) with TRBJ2-1; 15 nucleotides line up with TRBD2. The CDR3 loop spans 15 amino acids. The germline V gene encodes CDR1 LGHDT and CDR2 YNNKEL (reference sequence). V lost 3 bases, J lost 7 bases, and 1 base stayed unmatched. The CDR3 nucleotides are TGTGCCAGCAGCCAGGGGACTAGCGGGAGGAATGAGCAGTTCTTC. Protein product: CASSQGTSGRNEQFF.

V and J are TRBV10-2 and TRBJ1-6, with D perhaps TRBD1 (5 bases). Germline V gene lookup returns CDR1 WSHSY and CDR2 SAAADI. V dropped 1 base and J dropped 9 bases, with 7 bases sitting between them. CDR3 length: 13 residues. The CDR3 region is CASSELTGSPLHF. Written as DNA, the CDR3 is TGCGCCAGCAGTGAGTTAACAGGTTCACCCCTCCACTTT.

The V gene is TRBV7-5, the J gene TRBJ2-5; the table assigns TRBD2, which was not confirmed against the DNA. TRBV7-5 is designated a pseudogene. The CDR3 totals 13 residues. Written as DNA, the CDR3 is TGTGCCAGAAGCTCAGACTTGCAAGAGACCCAGTACTTC. Amino acids: CARSSDLQETQYF.

The rearrangement joins TRBV7-8 to TRBJ2-5, with TRBD2 matching 12 bases. V shed 4 bases, J shed 0 bases, and the junction held 3 bases outside the gene matches. The CDR3 totals 16 residues. Per the germline V gene, CDR1 is SGHVS and CDR2 is FQNEAQ. The CDR3: CASSSRTSGNQETQYF. The CDR3 nucleotides are TGTGCCAGCAGCTCACGGACTAGCGGGAACCAAGAGACCCAGTACTTC.

The chain joins TRBV9 to TRBJ2-7; D possibly matches TRBD1 or TRBD2 (5 bases each). V was shortened by 4 bases and J by 5 bases, with 13 bases between the two germline ends. The length of the CDR3 is 13 residues. In germline, CDR1 is SGDLS, CDR2 YYNGEE. The CDR3 loop is CASSLGTPDEQYF. CDR3 DNA sequence: TGTGCCAGCAGCCTGGGGACGCCGGACGAGCAGTACTTC.

This clone was seen a single time. V gene TRBV7-2 combines with J gene TRBJ2-3; D is possibly TRBD2 (7 bases). V lost 1 base, J lost 2 bases, and 16 bases lay in between. The CDR3 loop spans 17 amino acids. Germline V gene sequence: CDR1 SGHTA, CDR2 FQGNSA. CDR3 DNA sequence: TGTGCCAGCAGCTTAGGAGGACGGGGGGCCGCCACAGATACGCAGTATTTT. Its translation is CASSLGGRGAATDTQYF. Filled out from reference TRBV7-2 and TRBJ2-3, the complete variable domain reads GAGVSQSPSNKVTEKGKDVELRCDPISGHTALYWYRQSLGQGLEFLIYFQGNSAPDKSGLPSDRFSAERTGGSVSTLTIQRTQQEDSAVYLCASSLGGRGAATDTQYFGPGTRLTVL.

The chain has TRBV6-5 and TRBJ2-1; 9 positions agree with TRBD2. Germline values: CDR1 MNHEY, CDR2 SVGAGI. The V and J ends lost 8 bases and 10 bases, in that order; junction bases with no gene match: 9. This CDR3 spans 13 amino acids. The CDR3 here is CASLASGTDEQFF. In DNA form, the CDR3 reads TGTGCCAGCTTGGCTAGCGGGACGGACGAGCAGTTCTTC.

This clone came up a few times. One end of the junction fails to match germline, which may point to a read error. V gene TRBV3-1 (or the pseudogene TRBV3-2) combines with J gene TRBJ1-2, with D unresolved. The CDR3 sequence is 13 residues long. Per germline, CDR1 LGHDT and CDR2 YNNKEL (reference sequence). The CDR3 region is CASSQAAFYGYTF. The CDR3, as DNA: TGTGCCAGCAGTCAAGCGGCGTTCTATGGCTACACCTTC.

This clone has only a few counts. In nucleotides, the CDR3 is TGCGCCAGCAGCCACCTAGACCCACTGTATGGCTACACCTTC. It encodes CASSHLDPLYGYTF. V gene TRBV4-1 combines with J gene TRBJ1-2; D gene unclear. CDR1 is MGHRA, CDR2 YSYEKL, per germline. Trimming removed 3 bases at V and 5 bases at J, with 13 bases between. CDR3 length equals 14 residues.

This clone came up a few times. The chain couples TRBV4-1 to TRBJ2-2; no definite D call. The germline V and J ends were trimmed by 1 base and 0 bases, with 3 bases remaining between them. Germline CDR1 MGHRA, CDR2 YSYEKL. This CDR3 spans 14 amino acids. CDR3 DNA: TGCGCCAGCAGCCAAGTGTCGAACACCGGGGAGCTGTTTTTT. Translation: CASSQVSNTGELFF.

This chain uses TRBV4-3 with TRBJ2-3, with D possibly matching TRBD1 (5 bases). Germline V CDR1 and CDR2: LGHNA, YSLEER. The ends were cut back, 4 bases at V and 2 bases at J, with 10 bases in the middle. The CDR3 loop spans 14 amino acids. CDR3 nucleotides: TGCGCCAGCAGCCCCGACAGACACACAGATACGCAGTATTTT. This encodes CASSPDRHTDTQYF.

The chain links TRBV7-9 to TRBJ2-1; 10 positions agree with TRBD2. J gave up 9 bases and V 5 bases, and 10 bases lay outside the gene matches. The CDR3 runs to 15 residues. Germline V gene sequence: CDR1 SEHNR, CDR2 FQNEAQ (reference sequence). CDR3 nucleotide sequence: TGTGCCAGCAGCACGCAGCGGGGGGGCCACGGTGAGCAGTTCTTC. Encoded protein: CASSTQRGGHGEQFF.

V gene TRBV19 combines with J gene TRBJ2-3; a weak D match, TRBD2 (5 bases). Looked up from germline, CDR1 is LNHDA and CDR2 is SQIVND (reference sequence). The CDR3 extends over 15 amino acids. The V end lost 5 bases, the J end lost 0 bases, and 12 bases lay between the germline ends. CDR3 sequence reads: CASSPLGLSTDTQYF. The CDR3 DNA sequence: TGTGCCAGTAGTCCTCTTGGACTGAGCACAGATACGCAGTATTTT.

The chain couples TRBV19 to TRBJ2-7; 7 nucleotides line up with TRBD1. The CDR3 is 15 amino acids. Losses at the gene ends were 5 bases for V and 3 bases for J; bases not matched to a gene: 10. Per the germline V gene, CDR1 is LNHDA and CDR2 is SQIVND (reference sequence). This chain's CDR3 is CASSASGTANYEQYF. CDR3 nucleotide sequence: TGTGCCAGTAGTGCTTCCGGGACAGCCAACTACGAGCAGTACTTC.

The chain carries TRBV11-2 and TRBJ2-7, with D possibly being TRBD2 (7 bases). V lost 5 bases to trimming and J lost 7 bases, with 18 bases between them. The CDR3 is 14 residues long. CDR1 and CDR2 (germline): SGHAT, FQNNGV. The DNA of the CDR3 is TGTGCCAGCAGCCCGTTGGGGGGGCTGTGGGAGCAGTACTTC. It codes for CASSPLGGLWEQYF.

The rearrangement links TRBV28 to TRBJ2-1; TRBD1 is a possible D gene (6 bases). V gave up 5 bases and J gave up 8 bases, with 13 bases separating them. This CDR3 contains 13 residues. CDR1 and CDR2 from the germline V gene are MDHEN and SYDVKM. The CDR3 protein is CASSTQGSHEQFF. The CDR3 nucleotides are TGTGCCAGCAGTACACAGGGATCCCATGAGCAGTTCTTC.

V gene TRBV3-1 (or the pseudogene TRBV3-2) combines with J gene TRBJ2-3; 7 bases are a match to TRBD2. The CDR3 length is 15 residues. Germline V gene lookup returns CDR1 LGHDT and CDR2 YNNKEL (reference sequence). V dropped 4 bases and J dropped 3; count of bases not matched to a gene: 7. The CDR3 is CASSRGLVLTDTQYF. CDR3 DNA sequence: TGTGCCAGCAGCCGCGGACTAGTTTTAACAGATACGCAGTATTTT.

This chain links TRBV2 with TRBJ2-4, with D tentatively TRBD1 (5 bases). V was pared by 2 bases and J by 3 bases, with 11 bases between. The CDR3 loop spans 15 amino acids. The V gene's germline CDR1 is SNHLY and CDR2 FYNNEI. The CDR3 loop is CASSENDSFKNIQYF. The CDR3 region has the DNA TGTGCCAGCAGTGAAAATGACAGCTTCAAAAACATTCAGTACTTC.

The chain is built from TRBV7-8 and TRBJ1-2, with 7 positions matching TRBD1. V was clipped by 5 bases and J by 4 bases; unmatched bases: 1. This CDR3 is 12 amino acids long. CDR1 and CDR2 (germline): SGHVS, FQNEAQ. The CDR3 DNA reads as TGTGCCAGCAGCCGGGACAGCTATGGCTACACCTTC. Encoded protein: CASSRDSYGYTF.

CDR3 sequence (DNA): TGCGCCAGCAGCCCGGGACTAGCAGGTCAAGAGACCCAGTACTTC. This codes for CASSPGLAGQETQYF. The chain recombines TRBV5-1 with TRBJ2-5; 9 bases are shared with TRBD2. Trimming took 4 bases from V and 2 from J; bases not matched to a gene: 6. The CDR3 has 15 amino acids. Germline-derived CDR1 and CDR2 are SGHRS and YFSETQ.

The chain uses TRBV19 and TRBJ2-1; 7 bases agree with TRBD2. The CDR3 has 16 amino acids. The V and J ends lost 3 bases and 8 bases, in that order; junction bases with no gene match: 13. CDR1 is LNHDA and CDR2 is SQIVND in the germline V gene (reference sequence). CDR3 DNA: TGTGCCAGTAGTATCCAAGAACTAGCGTATTCGGATGAGCAGTTCTTC. Protein sequence: CASSIQELAYSDEQFF. Variable domain in full (rest from reference TRBV19 and TRBJ2-1): DGGITQSPKYLFRKEGQNVTLSCEQNLNHDAMYWYRQDPGQGLRLIYYSQIVNDFQKGDIAEGYSVSREKKESFPLTVTSAQKNPTAFYLCASSIQELAYSDEQFFGPGTRLTVL.

The chain links TRBV7-2 to TRBJ1-1, with D hard to call. The germline CDR1 and CDR2 sequences are SGHTA and FQGNSA. The CDR3 is made up of 14 amino acids. Trimming removed 2 bases at V and 1 base at J, with 8 bases between. DNA for the CDR3: TGTGCCAGCAGCTTAATTTCGGGGAACACTGAAGCTTTCTTT. Translating gives CASSLISGNTEAFF.

The rearrangement links TRBV5-1 to TRBJ2-3; 7 bases agree with TRBD2. Germline V gene sequence: CDR1 SGHRS, CDR2 YFSETQ. V lost 3 bases to trimming and J lost 2 bases; unmatched junction nucleotides: 3. The CDR3 has 14 amino acids. Written as DNA, the CDR3 is TGCGCCAGCAGCTGGGGGGGGACCACAGATACGCAGTATTTT. It codes for CASSWGGTTDTQYF. Filled out from reference TRBV5-1 and TRBJ2-3, the complete variable domain reads KAGVTQTPRYLIKTRGQQVTLSCSPISGHRSVSWYQQTPGQGLQFLFEYFSETQRNKGNFPGRFSGRQFSNSRSEMNVSTLELGDSALYLCASSWGGTTDTQYFGPGTRLTVL.

V gene TRBV27 combines with J gene TRBJ2-7, with 11 nucleotides matching TRBD2. CDR1 and CDR2 (germline): MNHEY, SMNVEV (reference sequence). CDR3 length: 14 residues. Trimming at V came to 5 bases and at J to 9 bases, leaving 9 bases not matched to a gene. The CDR3 loop reads CASSAGTSGMGQYF. The CDR3 DNA follows: TGTGCCAGCAGTGCCGGGACTAGCGGTATGGGGCAGTACTTC.

The J gene is TRBJ2-5, the V gene TRBV3-1 (or the pseudogene TRBV3-2); D not resolved. This CDR3 is 15 amino acids long. V lost 3 bases and J 5 bases, leaving 16 bases between the germline ends. CDR1 is LGHDT and CDR2 is YNNKEL in the germline V gene (reference sequence). CDR3 nucleotide sequence: TGTGCCAGCAGCCAGACCGGTAACGGGCTGGAGACCCAGTACTTC. As protein: CASSQTGNGLETQYF.

This sequence joins TRBV5-1 and TRBJ1-1; 9 nucleotides agree with TRBD1. The CDR3 is 17 amino acids. The V segment lost 0 bases and the J segment 4 bases; nucleotides outside the gene matches: 10. CDR1 SGHRS and CDR2 YFSETQ come from the germline V gene. The CDR3 here is CASSLVSGTGFGTEAFF. The CDR3 bases are TGCGCCAGCAGCTTGGTCTCCGGGACAGGGTTTGGCACTGAAGCTTTCTTT. Filled out from reference TRBV5-1 and TRBJ1-1, the complete variable domain reads KAGVTQTPRYLIKTRGQQVTLSCSPISGHRSVSWYQQTPGQGLQFLFEYFSETQRNKGNFPGRFSGRQFSNSRSEMNVSTLELGDSALYLCASSLVSGTGFGTEAFFGQGTRLTVV.